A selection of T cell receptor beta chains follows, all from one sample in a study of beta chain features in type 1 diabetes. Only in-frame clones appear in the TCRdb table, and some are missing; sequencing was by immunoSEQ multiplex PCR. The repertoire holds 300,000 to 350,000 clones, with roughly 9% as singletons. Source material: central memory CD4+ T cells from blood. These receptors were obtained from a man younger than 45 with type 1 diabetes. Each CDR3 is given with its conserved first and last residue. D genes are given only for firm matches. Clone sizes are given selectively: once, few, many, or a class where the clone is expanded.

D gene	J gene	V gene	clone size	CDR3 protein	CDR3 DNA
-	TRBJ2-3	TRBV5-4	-	CASSVLRGALTDTQYF	TGTGCCAGCAGCGTCCTCCGGGGGGCCCTCACAGATACGCAGTATTTT
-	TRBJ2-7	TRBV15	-	CATSNHRGEQYF	TGTGCCACCAGCAATCACCGTGGGGAGCAGTACTTC
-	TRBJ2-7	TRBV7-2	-	CASSLVWGNLDEQYF	TGTGCCAGCAGCTTAGTGTGGGGCAATCTCGACGAGCAGTACTTC
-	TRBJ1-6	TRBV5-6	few	CASGSYSYNSPLHF	TGTGCCAGCGGCAGCTACAGCTATAATTCACCCCTCCACTTT
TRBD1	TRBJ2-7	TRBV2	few	CASRQGAGYEQYF	TGTGCCAGCAGACAGGGGGCGGGTTACGAGCAGTACTTC
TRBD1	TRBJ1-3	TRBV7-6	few	CASSSTGGGGNTIYF	TGTGCCAGCAGCTCGACAGGGGGTGGTGGAAACACCATATATTTT
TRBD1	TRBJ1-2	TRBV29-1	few	CSVEDGAGGRAGYTF	TGCAGCGTTGAAGATGGTGCAGGGGGAAGGGCTGGCTACACCTTC
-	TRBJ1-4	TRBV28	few	CASRGGDPTGKLFF	TGTGCCAGTCGTGGTGGCGATCCGACGGGAAAACTGTTTTTT
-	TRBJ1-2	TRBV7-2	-	CASSLDWASYTF	TGTGCCAGCAGCTTAGATTGGGCCAGCTACACCTTC
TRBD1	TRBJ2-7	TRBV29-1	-	CSARGTGATYEQYF	TGCAGCGCCCGCGGGACAGGGGCAACCTACGAGCAGTACTTC
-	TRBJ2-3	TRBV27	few	CASRPFEGTSTDTQYF	TGTGCCAGCAGGCCTTTTGAAGGTACTAGCACAGATACGCAGTATTTT
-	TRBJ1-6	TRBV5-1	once	CASSLHGGDSPLHF	TGCGCCAGCAGCTTGCACGGGGGAGATTCACCCCTCCACTTT
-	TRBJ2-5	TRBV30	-	CAWPGCQETQYF	TGTGCCTGGCCAGGGTGCCAAGAGACCCAGTACTTC
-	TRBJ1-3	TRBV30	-	CAWSLGGSGNTIYF	TGTGCCTGGAGTCTGGGCGGCTCTGGAAACACCATATATTTT
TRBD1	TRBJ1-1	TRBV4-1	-	CASSQMTTKTGQNTEAFF	TGCGCCAGCAGCCAAATGACGACAAAGACAGGGCAAAACACTGAAGCTTTCTTT
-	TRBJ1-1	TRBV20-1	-	CSADGHTEAFF	TGCAGCGCTGATGGACACACTGAAGCTTTCTTT
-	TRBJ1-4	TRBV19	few	CASTPVATNEKLFF	TGTGCCAGTACCCCGGTTGCAACTAATGAAAAACTGTTTTTT
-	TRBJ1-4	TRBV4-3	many	CASSQDFWEKLFF	TGCGCCAGCAGCCAAGATTTTTGGGAAAAACTGTTTTTT
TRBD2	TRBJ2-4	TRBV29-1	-	CSVVLAGGNLAKNIQYF	TGCAGCGTTGTACTAGCGGGGGGAAACCTAGCCAAAAACATTCAGTACTTC
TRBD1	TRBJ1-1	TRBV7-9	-	CASSFWTGGTEAFF	TGTGCCAGCAGCTTCTGGACAGGGGGCACTGAAGCTTTCTTT
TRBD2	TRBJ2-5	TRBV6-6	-	CASSYLAGGETQYF	TGTGCCAGCAGTTACCTAGCGGGGGGAGAGACCCAGTACTTC
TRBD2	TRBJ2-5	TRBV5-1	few	CASSGGLAQETQYF	TGCGCCAGCAGCGGGGGACTAGCTCAAGAGACCCAGTACTTC
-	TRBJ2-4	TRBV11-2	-	CASSDTRAGKNIQYF	TGTGCCAGCAGCGACACAAGGGCAGGCAAAAACATTCAGTACTTC
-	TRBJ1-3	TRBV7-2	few	CASRGQGAGNTIYF	TGTGCCAGCAGGGGGCAGGGCGCTGGAAACACCATATATTTT
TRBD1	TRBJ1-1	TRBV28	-	CASSASGQPNTEAFF	TGTGCCAGCAGTGCGTCGGGACAGCCTAACACTGAAGCTTTCTTT
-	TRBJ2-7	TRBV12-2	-	CASRLALSGGGTYEQYF	TGTGCAAGTCGCTTAGCCCTGAGCGGGGGTGGGACCTACGAGCAGTACTTC
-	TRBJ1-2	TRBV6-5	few	CASRDYGYTF	TGTGCCAGCAGAGACTATGGCTACACCTTC
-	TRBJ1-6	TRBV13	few	CASDGFNSPLHF	TGTGCCAGCGACGGATTTAATTCACCCCTCCACTTT
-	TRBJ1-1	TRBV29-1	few	CSVGELNTEAFF	TGCAGCGTTGGGGAATTGAACACTGAAGCTTTCTTT
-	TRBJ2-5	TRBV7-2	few	CASSPDGSSLGTQYF	TGTGCCAGCAGCCCGGACGGGAGCTCCTTGGGGACCCAGTACTTC
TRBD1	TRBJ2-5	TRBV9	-	CASSAGTGEETQYF	TGTGCCAGCAGCGCCGGGACAGGCGAGGAGACCCAGTACTTC
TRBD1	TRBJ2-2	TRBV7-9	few	CASSAQGPGELFF	TGTGCCAGCAGCGCACAGGGGCCCGGGGAGCTGTTTTTT
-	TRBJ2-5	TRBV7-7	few	CASSGPRPGRETQYF	TGTGCTAGCAGCGGTCCCCGGCCAGGGCGAGAGACCCAGTACTTC
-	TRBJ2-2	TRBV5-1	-	CASSLAAGASTGELFF	TGCGCCAGCAGCTTGGCCGCGGGGGCCAGCACCGGGGAGCTGTTTTTT
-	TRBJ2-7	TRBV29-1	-	CSGEGAYEQYF	TGCAGCGGTGAGGGTGCCTACGAGCAGTACTTC
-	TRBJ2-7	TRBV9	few	CASSVELGPYEQYF	TGTGCCAGCAGCGTAGAGCTCGGTCCATACGAGCAGTACTTC
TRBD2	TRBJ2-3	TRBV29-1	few	CSVGLASGLADTQYF	TGCAGCGTTGGTCTGGCTAGCGGGTTGGCAGATACGCAGTATTTT
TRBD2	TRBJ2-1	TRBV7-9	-	CASSSGTRSNEQFF	TGTGCCAGCAGCTCTGGGACTAGAAGCAATGAGCAGTTCTTC
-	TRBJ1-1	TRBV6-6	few	CASSYGGPYTEAFF	TGTGCCAGCAGTTACGGGGGGCCTTACACTGAAGCTTTCTTT
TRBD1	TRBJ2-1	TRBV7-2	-	CASSLEDRGNEQFF	TGTGCCAGCAGCTTGGAGGACAGGGGCAATGAGCAGTTCTTC
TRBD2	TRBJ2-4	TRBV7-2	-	CASSLGLAEIQYF	TGTGCCAGCAGCTTAGGACTAGCGGAGATTCAGTACTTC
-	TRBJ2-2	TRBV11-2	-	CASSLVRGNTGELFF	TGTGCCAGCAGCTTAGTTCGGGGTAACACCGGGGAGCTGTTTTTT
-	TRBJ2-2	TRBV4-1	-	CASSQDEVGELFF	TGCGCCAGCAGCCAAGATGAAGTCGGGGAGCTGTTTTTT
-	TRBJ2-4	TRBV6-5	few	CASSYRRGKENIQYF	TGTGCCAGCAGTTACCGTAGGGGAAAGGAAAACATTCAGTACTTC
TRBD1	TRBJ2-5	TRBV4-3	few	CASSQGQGVETQYF	TGCGCCAGCAGCCAAGGACAGGGCGTTGAGACCCAGTACTTC
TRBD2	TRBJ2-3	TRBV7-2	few	CASSFTSGRDTQYF	TGTGCCAGCAGCTTCACAAGCGGGAGGGATACGCAGTATTTT
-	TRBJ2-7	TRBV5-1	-	CASSLVAEPYEQYF	TGCGCCAGCAGCTTGGTAGCGGAGCCCTACGAGCAGTACTTC
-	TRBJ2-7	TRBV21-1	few	CASSSLTRRSSYEQYF	TGTGCCAGCAGCAGCTTGACACGCCGTAGCTCCTACGAGCAGTACTTC
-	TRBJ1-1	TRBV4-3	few	CASSQVAQGDTEAFF	TGCGCCAGCAGCCAAGTAGCTCAGGGAGACACTGAAGCTTTCTTT
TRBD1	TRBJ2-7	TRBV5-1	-	CASSADRGERNEQYF	TGCGCCAGCAGCGCGGACAGGGGAGAAAGGAACGAGCAGTACTTC
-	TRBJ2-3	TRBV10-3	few	CAISVQRGLSNTQYF	TGTGCCATCAGTGTCCAACGAGGGCTCTCAAATACGCAGTATTTT
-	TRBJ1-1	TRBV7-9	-	CASSFPAPEAFF	TGTGCCAGCAGCTTTCCTGCCCCTGAAGCTTTCTTT
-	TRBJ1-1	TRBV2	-	CASSEELPRVVEAFF	TGTGCCAGCAGTGAAGAATTACCCAGGGTGGTTGAAGCTTTCTTT
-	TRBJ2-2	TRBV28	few	CASSPGSNTGELFF	TGTGCCAGCAGTCCCGGCTCTAACACCGGGGAGCTGTTTTTT
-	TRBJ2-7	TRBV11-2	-	CASSLEGRAFTYEQYF	TGTGCCAGCAGCTTAGAGGGCAGGGCATTTACCTACGAGCAGTACTTC
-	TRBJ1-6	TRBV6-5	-	CASTTGWKNSPLHF	TGTGCCAGCACCACCGGCTGGAAAAATTCACCCCTCCACTTT
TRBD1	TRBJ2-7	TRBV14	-	CASSRGQGARYEQYF	TGTGCCAGCAGCCGAGGACAGGGGGCCCGGTACGAGCAGTACTTC
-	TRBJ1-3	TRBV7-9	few	CASSLGLPTIYF	TGTGCCAGCAGCTTAGGGCTCCCCACCATATATTTT